This record concerns one T cell receptor beta chain sequence. As handled by the study authors: Estimation of nucleated cell counts relied on the amplification of reference gene primers. Here immunoSEQ multiplex PCR was the method, and the copy in TCRdb shows in-frame clones only, minus some. V and J calls and clone size are as listed in that table; D and trimming were resolved from the DNA. Of some 48,000 clones detected, 84% appear once; the ten largest clones hold approximately 7.1%. CDR1 and CDR2 from the germline V gene are KGHSH and LQKENI. This CDR3 contains 17 residues. V dropped 3 bases and J dropped 1; count of bases not matched to a gene: 9. This record belongs to a study of blood T cell repertoires in COVID-19. The overall study: Researchers got acute and convalescent COVID-19 samples from the United States, Italy and Spain. Sources were T cells, B-cell-depleted T cells, or PBMCs; the material itself was cDNA or gDNA.

The clonotype was recovered from a human donor in a cohort sampled during active COVID-19. V usage is TRBV18 and J usage is TRBJ1-3; 7 bases are shared with TRBD1. Material for sequencing was peripheral blood. This CDR3 reads CASSPAGTGVSGNTIYF. The CDR3 region has the DNA TGTGCCAGCTCACCCGCAGGAACAGGGGTTTCTGGAAACACCATATATTTT.